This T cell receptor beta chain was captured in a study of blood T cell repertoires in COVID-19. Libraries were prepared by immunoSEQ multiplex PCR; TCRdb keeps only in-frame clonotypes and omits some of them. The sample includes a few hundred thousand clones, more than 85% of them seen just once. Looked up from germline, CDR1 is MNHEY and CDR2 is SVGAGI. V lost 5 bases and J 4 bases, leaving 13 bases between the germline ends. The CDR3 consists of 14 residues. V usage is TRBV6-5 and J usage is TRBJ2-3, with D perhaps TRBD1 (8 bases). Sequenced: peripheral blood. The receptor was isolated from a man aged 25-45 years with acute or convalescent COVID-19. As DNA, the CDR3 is TGTGCCAGCAGTCAACAGGGGGGGCCAGATACGCAGTATTTT. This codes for CASSQQGGPDTQYF.